This entry lists 5 T cell receptor beta chains sequenced from one sample in a study of Graves' ophthalmopathy and Graves' hyperthyroidism. Amplified material comprised TCR beta CDR3 regions derived from RNA transcripts. The first-round RT-PCR employed HTBI primers together with the Qiagen OneStep RT-PCR kit. A multiplex PCR was then performed as the second round. TCRdb itself ran the multiplex PCR reads through MiXCR, one entry per CDR3 protein. The sample records about 600,000 distinct CDR3 sequences, roughly 40% being singletons. Specimen: peripheral blood or thyroid tissue (not recorded which). All receptors derive from an adult man with Graves' hyperthyroidism.

In this sample, this clonotype turned up many times. The rearrangement links TRBV7-9 to TRBJ1-3; no firm D call. V was clipped by 3 bases and J by 7 bases, with 19 bases between them. The CDR3 length is 16 residues. The germline gives CDR1 SEHNR, CDR2 FQNEAQ (reference sequence). CDR3 sequence reads: CASSFGSDSHGNTIYF. The DNA for the CDR3 is TGTGCCAGCAGCTTTGGGTCTGACTCTCATGGGAACACCATATATTTT.

This clonotype was detected only a few times. One end of the junction does not line up with germline, which may come from a read error. This sequence joins TRBV24-1 and TRBJ2-2; D is perhaps TRBD1 or TRBD2 (7 bases each). This CDR3 region has 15 residues. Looked up from germline, CDR1 is KGHDR and CDR2 is SFDVKD. The CDR3 DNA reads as TGTGCCACCAGTGATTACAGGGGAGGGAACAATGAGCAGTTTTTT. It yields the protein CATSDYRGGNNEQFF.

This clonotype turned up a few times. The V gene is TRBV7-9, the J gene TRBJ1-2, with 9 positions matching TRBD1. The CDR3 is made up of 16 amino acids. Germline V lookup: CDR1 SEHNR, CDR2 FQNEAQ (reference sequence). Germline trimming cut 6 bases from V and 6 bases from J; bases unmatched to any gene: 14. CDR3 sequence: CASSESWTGEKDGYTF. The CDR3 nucleotides are TGTGCCAGCAGTGAATCCTGGACAGGGGAAAAAGATGGCTACACCTTC.

V gene TRBV6-1 combines with J gene TRBJ1-4; 10 bases map to TRBD1. Germline CDR1 and CDR2: MNHNS and SASEGT. V trimming: 6 bases; J trimming: 8 bases; junction bases outside the gene matches: 12. The CDR3 extends over 16 amino acids. Here the CDR3 DNA reads TGTGCCAGCAGAGAGCCGGGACAGGGGCCTTACGAAAAACTGTTTTTT. As protein: CASREPGQGPYEKLFF.

This clonotype has more than one count but fewer than ten. The genes are TRBV12-5 and TRBJ1-4; no clear D. Trimming pared 6 bases from V and 5 bases from J, leaving 13 bases between. CDR3 size: 14 residues. Germline V gene data show CDR1 as LGHNT and CDR2 as FRNRAP. The CDR3 loop reads CASGPGLGNEKLFF. For the CDR3, the DNA is TGTGCTAGTGGCCCGGGTTTGGGGAATGAAAAACTGTTTTTT.